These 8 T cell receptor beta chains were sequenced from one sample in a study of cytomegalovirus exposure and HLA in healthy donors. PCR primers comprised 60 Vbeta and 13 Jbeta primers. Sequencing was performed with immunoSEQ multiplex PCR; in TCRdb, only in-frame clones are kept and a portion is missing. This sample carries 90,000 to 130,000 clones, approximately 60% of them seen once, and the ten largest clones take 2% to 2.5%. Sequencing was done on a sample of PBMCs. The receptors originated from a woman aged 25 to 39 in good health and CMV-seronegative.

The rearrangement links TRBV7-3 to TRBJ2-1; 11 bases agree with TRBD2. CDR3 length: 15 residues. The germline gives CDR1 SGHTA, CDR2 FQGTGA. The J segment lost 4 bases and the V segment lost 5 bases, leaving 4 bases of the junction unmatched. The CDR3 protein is CASSPGLAAYNEQFF. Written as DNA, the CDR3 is TGTGCCAGCAGCCCGGGACTAGCGGCATACAATGAGCAGTTCTTC.

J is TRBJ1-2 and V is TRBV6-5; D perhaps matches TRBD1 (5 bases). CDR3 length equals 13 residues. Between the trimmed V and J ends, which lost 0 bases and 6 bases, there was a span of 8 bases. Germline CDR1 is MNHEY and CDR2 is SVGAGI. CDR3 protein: CASSYSSGNGYTF. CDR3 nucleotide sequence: TGTGCCAGCAGTTACTCTTCAGGGAATGGCTACACCTTC.

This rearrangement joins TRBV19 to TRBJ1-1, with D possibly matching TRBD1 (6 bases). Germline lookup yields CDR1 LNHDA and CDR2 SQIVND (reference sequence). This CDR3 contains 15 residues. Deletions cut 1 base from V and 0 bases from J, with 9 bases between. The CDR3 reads CASSIGGQMNTEAFF. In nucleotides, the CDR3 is TGTGCCAGTAGTATAGGGGGACAAATGAACACTGAAGCTTTCTTT.

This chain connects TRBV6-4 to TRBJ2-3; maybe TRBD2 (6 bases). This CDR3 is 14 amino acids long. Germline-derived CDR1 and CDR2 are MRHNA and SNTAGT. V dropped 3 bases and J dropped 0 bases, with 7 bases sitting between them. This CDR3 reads CASSEGTSTDTQYF. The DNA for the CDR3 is TGTGCCAGCAGTGAGGGGACTAGCACAGATACGCAGTATTTT.

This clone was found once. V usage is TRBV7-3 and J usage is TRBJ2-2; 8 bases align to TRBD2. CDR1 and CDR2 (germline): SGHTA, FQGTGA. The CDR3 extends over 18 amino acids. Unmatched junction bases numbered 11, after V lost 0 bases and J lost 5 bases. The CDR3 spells CASSLTSLSGSGTGELFF. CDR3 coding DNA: TGTGCCAGCAGCTTAACATCTCTGAGCGGGAGCGGGACCGGGGAGCTGTTTTTT.

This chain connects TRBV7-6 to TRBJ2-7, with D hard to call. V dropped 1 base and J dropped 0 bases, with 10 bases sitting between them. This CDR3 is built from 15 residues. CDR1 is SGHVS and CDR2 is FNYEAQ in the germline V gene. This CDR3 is CASSLVSDVSYEQYF. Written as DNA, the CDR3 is TGTGCCAGCAGCTTAGTCAGCGATGTCTCCTACGAGCAGTACTTC.

In DNA, the CDR3 is TGCGCCAGCAGCCCCACCAAGGGACAGGGTGATGAAAAACTGTTTTTT. Protein product: CASSPTKGQGDEKLFF. The chain has TRBV4-1 and TRBJ1-4; 9 nucleotides match TRBD1. J was trimmed by 6 bases and V by 4 bases; bases with no gene match: 9. Germline V gene sequence: CDR1 MGHRA, CDR2 YSYEKL. The length of the CDR3 is 16 residues.

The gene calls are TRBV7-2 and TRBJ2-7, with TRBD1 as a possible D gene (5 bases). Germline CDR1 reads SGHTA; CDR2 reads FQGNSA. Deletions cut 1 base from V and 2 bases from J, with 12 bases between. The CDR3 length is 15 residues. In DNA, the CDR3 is TGTGCCAGCAGCTTAGATGTCGGCAGGGCCTACGAGCAGTACTTC. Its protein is CASSLDVGRAYEQYF.